This T cell receptor (beta chain) appears in the sequencing data of a study of blood T cell repertoires in COVID-19. Per germline, CDR1 SGDLS and CDR2 YYNGEE. The CDR3 runs 15 residues. The trim removed 4 bases at V and 1 base at J, leaving 7 bases unmatched. Assay used: immunoSEQ multiplex PCR; TCRdb lists only in-frame clones, some missing. The top ten hold over 9% of the sample, which has nearly 65,000 clones, about 80% seen once. V is TRBV9 and J is TRBJ2-7; 8 bases line up with TRBD2. The sequence was obtained from a human donor in a cohort sampled during active COVID-19. Sequencing used peripheral blood. CDR3 residues: CASSQTAGGSYEQYF. Here the CDR3 DNA reads TGTGCCAGCAGCCAGACGGCGGGGGGTTCCTACGAGCAGTACTTC.